Below are 32 T cell receptor beta chains sequenced from a single sample in a study of T cell repertoires in cytomegalovirus infection. MiXCR, run by TCRdb on the reads, gives a single entry per CDR3 protein. The sample contains some 920,000 distinct CDR3 sequences, 31% of which appear only once. Their specific antigens are unknown. Sequencing used cultured CD8+ T cells from PBMCs, obtained from culture after CMV antigen stimulation. All receptors derive from a human donor in good health (CMV status not recorded). Some clones in this sample may be carry-over from other donors' samples.

This clonotype came up a few times. The genes are TRBV7-9 and TRBJ1-2; D not resolved. This CDR3 spans 13 amino acids. The V and J ends lost 5 bases and 6 bases respectively, with 13 bases between them. CDR1 and CDR2 (germline): SEHNR, FQNEAQ (reference sequence). The DNA of the CDR3 is TGTGCCAGCAGCCCCGAGGCGGGGAATGGCTACACCTTC. This translates into CASSPEAGNGYTF.

This clonotype was picked up a small number of times. The V and J genes are TRBV6-5 and TRBJ2-1, with 8 bases that match TRBD2. Trimming took 6 bases from V and 2 from J; bases not matched to a gene: 6. The CDR3 consists of 15 residues. CDR1 MNHEY and CDR2 SVGAGI come from the germline V gene. The CDR3 nucleotides are TGTGCCAGCAGAGATCGGGGGGGGGCCTACAATGAGCAGTTCTTC. Its protein is CASRDRGGAYNEQFF.

CDR3 in DNA: TGCAGCGTCCCAGGGGGGGCCGCCGAGCAGTACTTC. Translated, it gives CSVPGGAAEQYF. The J gene is TRBJ2-7, the V gene TRBV29-1; D is possibly TRBD1 or TRBD2 (7 bases each). Per germline, CDR1 SQVTM and CDR2 ANQGSEA. This CDR3 is built from 12 residues. V gave up 6 bases and J gave up 6 bases, with 15 bases separating them.

V gene TRBV10-2 combines with J gene TRBJ1-5; D might be TRBD1 (5 bases). CDR1 is WSHSY and CDR2 is SAAADI in the germline V gene. CDR3 size: 12 residues. The V end was cut by 5 bases, the J end by 6 bases, with 8 bases between. CDR3 amino acids: CASSQGPQPQHF. CDR3 in DNA: TGCGCCAGCAGTCAGGGCCCTCAGCCCCAGCATTTT.

This clonotype came up once. V gene TRBV28 combines with J gene TRBJ2-2; 8 bases line up with TRBD1. Per the germline V gene, CDR1 is MDHEN and CDR2 is SYDVKM. With V trimmed by 6 bases and J by 1 base, 7 bases remained unmatched. This CDR3 is built from 16 residues. CDR3 loop: CASSLRGHVNTGELFF. CDR3 sequence (DNA): TGTGCCAGCAGCCTCAGGGGGCACGTGAACACCGGGGAGCTGTTTTTT.

This clonotype occurred a few times. This rearrangement joins TRBV11-2 to TRBJ1-1; D gene uncertain. Germline CDR1 and CDR2: SGHAT and FQNNGV. The CDR3 covers 13 residues. V lost 5 bases to trimming and J lost 5 bases, with 12 bases between them. The CDR3 DNA reads as TGTGCCAGCAGCCCGGCGGGTCCTACTGAAGCTTTCTTT. Encoded protein: CASSPAGPTEAFF. The full variable domain, in which reference TRBV11-2 and TRBJ1-1 provide the parts outside the CDR3, is EAGVAQSPRYKIIEKRQSVAFWCNPISGHATLYWYQQILGQGPKLLIQFQNNGVVDDSQLPKDRFSAERLKGVDSTLKIQPAKLEDSAVYLCASSPAGPTEAFFGQGTRLTVV.

The gene calls are TRBV28 and TRBJ2-7; D remains ambiguous. The V gene lost 4 bases and the J gene lost 7 bases, with 17 bases spanning the gap. The CDR3 is 14 residues long. Germline values: CDR1 MDHEN, CDR2 SYDVKM. Here the CDR3 reads CASSSNDGRLEQYV. The CDR3 nucleotides read TGTGCCAGCAGTTCCAACGACGGGCGGTTAGAGCAGTACGTC.

This clonotype was detected ten times or more. The chain employs TRBV7-2 and TRBJ2-7, with D hard to call. Germline CDR1 and CDR2: SGHTA and FQGNSA. The CDR3 is 14 residues long. V was pared by 1 base and J by 0 bases, with 7 bases between. The chain's CDR3 is CASSLGQDSYEQYV. The DNA for the CDR3 is TGTGCCAGCAGCTTAGGGCAGGACTCCTACGAGCAGTACGTC.

The chain recombines TRBV20-1 with TRBJ2-1; D is possibly TRBD1 (5 bases). The CDR3 is 11 amino acids. CDR1 and CDR2 (germline): DFQATT, SNEGSKA (reference sequence). V was clipped by 6 bases and J by 9 bases, with 12 bases between them. CDR3 coding DNA: TGCAGTGCCCCCGGAAGGGGTGAGCAGTTCTTC. It yields the protein CSAPGRGEQFF.

This clonotype was seen many times. The chain carries TRBV7-6 and TRBJ2-1, with TRBD2 matching 9 bases. This CDR3 region has 16 residues. From germline, CDR1 is SGHVS and CDR2 FNYEAQ. Trimming removed 5 bases from V and 4 bases from J; junction bases left unmatched: 9. The DNA for the CDR3 is TGTGCCAGCAGCGTCTCTCTAGCGGGGTCGTACAATGAGCAGTTCTTC. It is translated as CASSVSLAGSYNEQFF.

This clonotype is a singleton in its sample. This chain connects TRBV9 to TRBJ2-1; D call uncertain. Germline values: CDR1 SGDLS, CDR2 YYNGEE. V dropped 3 bases and J dropped 3 bases, with 16 bases sitting between them. The CDR3 length is 16 residues. DNA for the CDR3: TGTGCCAGCAGCGATCCCGAAGGCCTCATCTACAATGAGCAGTTCTTC. Protein sequence: CASSDPEGLIYNEQFF.

The V gene is TRBV5-1, the J gene TRBJ2-1, with TRBD1 as a possible D gene (6 bases). V lost 1 base and J lost 8, with 10 bases in between. The CDR3 has 13 residues. CDR1 and CDR2 from the germline V gene are SGHRS and YFSETQ. The CDR3 nucleotides read TGCGCCAGCAGCTTGCCCGGGACACATGAGCAGTTCTTC. Amino acid sequence: CASSLPGTHEQFF.

This clonotype has at least ten counts. The chain couples TRBV6-1 to TRBJ2-7, with a tentative D call TRBD2 (6 bases). This CDR3 contains 16 residues. CDR1 and CDR2 (germline): MNHNS, SASEGT. Trimming cost V 8 bases and J 3 bases, with 23 bases left between them. The CDR3 DNA follows: TGTGCCAGCCTCGCCTTAATACGATTGGACTACTACGAGCAGTACTTC. This gives the protein CASLALIRLDYYEQYF.

V is TRBV15 and J is TRBJ1-6; D is unclear. This CDR3 contains 13 residues. Germline assignment: CDR1 LNHNV and CDR2 YYDKDF (reference sequence). V was pared by 1 base and J by 4 bases, with 2 bases between. The CDR3 region is CATSRVYNSPLHF. For the CDR3, the DNA is TGTGCCACCAGCAGAGTGTATAATTCACCCCTCCACTTT. The whole variable domain, filled in from reference TRBV15 and TRBJ1-6, reads DAMVIQNPRYQVTQFGKPVTLSCSQTLNHNVMYWYQQKSSQAPKLLFHYYDKDFNNEADTPDNFQSRRPNTSFCFLDIRSPGLGDTAMYLCATSRVYNSPLHFGNGTRLTVT.

The chain has TRBV12-3 or TRBV12-4 and TRBJ1-5, with 8 positions matching TRBD1. Unmatched junction bases numbered 1, after V lost 5 bases and J lost 7 bases. The CDR3 is made up of 12 amino acids. CDR3 bases: TGTGCCAGCAGTCAGGGGGCACAGCCCCAGCATTTT. This translates into CASSQGAQPQHF.

This clonotype was found a few times. The rearrangement joins TRBV18 to TRBJ1-2; 7 positions match TRBD1. The CDR3 extends over 13 amino acids. With 8 bases clipped from V and 7 bases from J, the junction kept 10 bases outside the gene matches. Germline V lookup: CDR1 KGHSH, CDR2 LQKENI. The CDR3 DNA reads as TGTGCCAGCACTCCAGAGACAGGGCTTGGCTACACCTTC. Translation gives CASTPETGLGYTF. The complete variable domain, with remaining parts taken from reference TRBV18 and TRBJ1-2, reads NAGVMQNPRHLVRRRGQEARLRCSPMKGHSHVYWYRQLPEEGLKFMVYLQKENIIDESGMPKERFSAEFPKEGPSILRIQQVVRGDSAAYFCASTPETGLGYTFGSGTRLTVV.

This clonotype was seen more than once but under ten times. The chain has TRBV6-5 and TRBJ1-2; D gene uncertain. Trimming cost V 6 bases and J 9 bases, with 14 bases left between them. This CDR3 region has 12 residues. Germline V CDR1 and CDR2: MNHEY, SVGAGI. CDR3 sequence (DNA): TGTGCCAGCAGGGAGACGCCTCGGCGCTACACCTTC. Translated, it gives CASRETPRRYTF.

CDR3 sequence reads: CASKLIAAGVVRNQPQHF. DNA of the CDR3: TGTGCCAGCAAGTTGATAGCGGCAGGGGTGGTTCGCAATCAGCCCCAGCATTTT. This chain links TRBV6-2 or TRBV6-3 with TRBJ1-5, with a weak D call TRBD1 (6 bases). In germline, CDR1 is MNHEY, CDR2 SVGEGT. The CDR3 loop spans 18 amino acids. V was cut by 7 bases and J by 2 bases, with 24 bases left in between.

The chain carries TRBV11-2 and TRBJ1-2, with D possibly being TRBD1 (5 bases). This CDR3 has 16 residues. CDR1 and CDR2 from the germline V gene are SGHAT and FQNNGV. The V gene lost 2 bases and the J gene lost 2 bases, with 15 bases spanning the gap. CDR3 residues: CASSLSGRKGNYGYTF. CDR3 DNA sequence: TGTGCCAGCAGCTTATCGGGGCGTAAAGGAAACTATGGCTACACCTTC.

This clonotype was recorded many times. The chain employs TRBV7-2 and TRBJ2-5; 8 bases are a match to TRBD1. Germline CDR1 reads SGHTA; CDR2 reads FQGNSA. The J segment lost 4 bases and the V segment lost 4 bases, leaving 5 bases of the junction unmatched. The CDR3 sequence is 14 residues long. The CDR3 loop is CASSSQGEPETQYF. The DNA for the CDR3 is TGTGCCAGCAGCTCACAGGGGGAGCCAGAGACCCAGTACTTC.

This clonotype has a count of ten or more. The rearrangement joins TRBV11-1 to TRBJ1-2; D is unresolved. The CDR3 totals 15 residues. V was pared by 1 base and J by 5 bases, with 14 bases between. Germline CDR1 reads SGHAT; CDR2 reads FQDESV (reference sequence). The CDR3 loop reads CASSLGVASVYGYTF. CDR3 nucleotide sequence: TGTGCCAGCAGCTTAGGCGTGGCGTCGGTTTATGGCTACACCTTC.

This clonotype has just a few counts. The rearrangement links TRBV11-1 to TRBJ2-1; possibly TRBD2 for D (5 bases). V lost 3 bases and J lost 8, with 14 bases in between. The CDR3 sequence is 14 residues long. The germline gives CDR1 SGHAT, CDR2 FQDESV (reference sequence). The CDR3 reads CASSFYRVGDEQFF. CDR3 coding DNA: TGTGCCAGCAGCTTCTATAGGGTGGGAGATGAGCAGTTCTTC.

The chain couples TRBV4-1 to TRBJ2-5; no reliable D call. CDR3 length equals 18 residues. Germline CDR1 MGHRA, CDR2 YSYEKL. V was clipped by 0 bases and J by 2 bases, with 19 bases between them. CDR3 amino acids: CASSQEVAGEGLQETQYF. As DNA, the CDR3 is TGCGCCAGCAGCCAAGAGGTGGCCGGTGAAGGTTTACAAGAGACCCAGTACTTC.

Many counts were recorded for this clonotype. The chain is built from TRBV7-2 and TRBJ2-5; possibly TRBD2 for D (5 bases). The CDR3 spans 14 residues. V lost 4 bases and J lost 0, with 9 bases in between. CDR1 is SGHTA, CDR2 FQGNSA, per germline. The CDR3 is CASSWFGNQETQYF. The CDR3 bases are TGTGCCAGCAGCTGGTTCGGGAACCAAGAGACCCAGTACTTC. Variable domain in full (rest from reference TRBV7-2 and TRBJ2-5): GAGVSQSPSNKVTEKGKDVELRCDPISGHTALYWYRQSLGQGLEFLIYFQGNSAPDKSGLPSDRFSAERTGGSVSTLTIQRTQQEDSAVYLCASSWFGNQETQYFGPGTRLLVL.

This chain connects TRBV20-1 to TRBJ2-3; 10 bases match TRBD1. With V trimmed by 0 bases and J by 0 bases, 9 bases remained unmatched. CDR1 and CDR2 from the germline V gene are DFQATT and SNEGSKA (reference sequence). The CDR3 is made up of 18 amino acids. The CDR3 spells CSARDRLDRGLSTDTQYF. DNA for the CDR3: TGCAGTGCTAGAGATCGGCTTGACAGGGGGCTTAGCACAGATACGCAGTATTTT.

Ten or more counts support this clonotype. This sequence joins TRBV7-2 and TRBJ1-2; 10 bases fit TRBD1. The V gene end was trimmed by 4 bases and the J gene end by 1 base; junction bases not matched to a gene: 3. The CDR3 loop spans 15 amino acids. From germline, CDR1 is SGHTA and CDR2 FQGNSA. CDR3 region: CASSSGTGVNYGYTF. The CDR3 DNA reads as TGTGCCAGCAGCTCCGGGACAGGGGTTAACTATGGCTACACCTTC.

The chain has TRBV12-3 or TRBV12-4 and TRBJ1-2, with a weak D call TRBD1 (5 bases). CDR3 length equals 13 residues. Trimming pared 7 bases from V and 8 bases from J, leaving 17 bases between. DNA for the CDR3: TGTGCCAGCACCCAAATCCCAGGGAAAGGCTACACCTTC. Its translation is CASTQIPGKGYTF.

V and J are TRBV20-1 and TRBJ1-2, with D unresolved. The CDR3 has 15 amino acids. V lost 0 bases, J lost 0 bases, and 11 bases lay in between. Germline V gene data show CDR1 as DFQATT and CDR2 as SNEGSKA (reference sequence). The CDR3 loop is CSAREDLAPNYGYTF. DNA of the CDR3: TGCAGTGCTAGAGAAGACTTGGCCCCTAACTATGGCTACACCTTC.

J is TRBJ2-7 and V is TRBV20-1; D is possibly TRBD2 (5 bases). V lost 6 bases and J lost 3, with 18 bases in between. The germline gives CDR1 DFQATT, CDR2 SNEGSKA (reference sequence). CDR3 size: 14 residues. The chain's CDR3 is CSADLRDPVYEQYV. For the CDR3, the DNA is TGCAGTGCAGACCTCCGGGATCCTGTCTACGAGCAGTACGTC.

J is TRBJ2-7 and V is TRBV20-1, with TRBD1 matching 8 bases. The CDR3 is 14 residues long. The trim removed 6 bases at V and 0 bases at J, leaving 7 bases unmatched. Per germline, CDR1 DFQATT and CDR2 SNEGSKA (reference sequence). The CDR3 reads CSAQGATSSYEQYV. The DNA for the CDR3 is TGCAGTGCCCAGGGGGCTACTAGCTCCTACGAGCAGTACGTC.

In this sample, this clonotype turned up a few times. The rearrangement uses TRBV29-1 and TRBJ1-1; D ambiguous. Trimming shortened V by 6 bases and J by 6 bases, and 8 bases separated the two germline ends. This CDR3 contains 10 residues. Per the germline V gene, CDR1 is SQVTM and CDR2 is ANQGSEA. The CDR3 spells CSVPGSEAFF. In DNA, the CDR3 is TGCAGCGTACCGGGGTCTGAAGCTTTCTTT.

The rearrangement links TRBV7-4 to TRBJ2-4, with D possibly being TRBD1 (5 bases). Germline-derived CDR1 and CDR2 are SGHVT and SQSDAQ. Trimming took 2 bases from V and 8 from J, leaving 13 bases between them. The CDR3 runs to 14 residues. CDR3 loop: CASSLRQGFDIQYF. For the CDR3, the DNA is TGTGCCAGCAGCTTAAGGCAGGGATTCGACATTCAGTACTTC.